The source of this TCR beta chain is a study of T cell changes during pregnancy in multiple sclerosis. Sequencing was performed with immunoSEQ multiplex PCR; in TCRdb, only in-frame clones are kept and a portion is missing. The repertoire holds 65,000 to 90,000 clones, with about 92% as singletons. Germline V gene sequence: CDR1 SGHRS, CDR2 YFSETQ. V gave up 3 bases and J gave up 1 base; unmatched junction bases: 10. This CDR3 is 17 amino acids long. The TCR comes from a female donor in good health, enrolled as a control in a pregnancy study. This chain joins TRBV5-1 and TRBJ2-3; 8 positions match TRBD2. Sample: peripheral blood, taken in the third trimester of pregnancy. CDR3 nucleotides: TGCGCCAGCAGCTCCGCGCCGACTAGCGCCCGCACAGATACGCAGTATTTT. Protein product: CASSSAPTSARTDTQYF.